This T cell receptor (beta chain) appears in the sequencing data of a study of vaccination and CD4 T cells after COVID-19 (dated by TCRdb to between 2021 and 2023). For the study in its entirety: Convalescent patients had a positive SARS-CoV-2 result on nasal swab PCR, and of these patients, some ten had mild disease and one had severe disease. Post-vaccine blood samples were taken a median of around 68 days after the second vaccine dose, with a range of roughly 14 to 250 days. The convalescent cohort comprised six males and four females, including two Hispanic individuals, seven Caucasians, two Asians and one multiracial person. Post-COVID blood samples from convalescent patients were collected a median of approximately 93 days after diagnosis, with a range of roughly 35 to 170 days. Each participant got two doses of either the Pfizer-BioNTech BNT162b2 vaccine (n=8) or the Moderna mRNA-1273 vaccine (n=2). As controls, cultures received a CEFX viral epitope pool (the positive control), an HIV-1 Nef peptide pool (the negative control), or no peptide at all. For stimulating the cultures, overlapping spike peptide pools were used, derived from SARS-CoV-2 as well as from the common cold coronaviruses HCoV-NL63, HCoV-OC43 and HCoV-229E. The spike-specific CD4+ TCR repertoire was compared before and after mRNA vaccination in approximately ten COVID-19 convalescent patients and a few infection-naive healthy vaccine recipients.

The sample's treatment or condition label, in plain terms: approximately 11-day PBMC culture with coronavirus spike peptide pools or control peptides (ViraFEST assay). The ViraFEST assay, used in the study, expanded antigen-specific T cells with peptide pools and then identified the expanded clonotypes through TCR sequencing. The positive SARS-CoV-2 PCR tests of the convalescent patients were dated from March to December 2020, before the Alpha, Beta and Delta variants emerged in the United States. Each well held around 2 million PBMCs cultured in IMDM containing about 5% human AB serum and approximately 9.8 IU/ml IL-2, with around 9.7 ug/ml peptide pools added. Half of the culture medium was replaced with fresh IL-2-containing medium on days 3 and 7. After 10 days of culture, CD4+ T cells were isolated by negative selection with the EasySep CD4+ T cell isolation kit. PBMCs were separated from whole blood using Ficoll-Paque Plus gradient centrifugation and then either used fresh or cryopreserved at -140C. Each culture condition was generally run in triplicate wells.

The method was PCR. DNA from cultured CD4+ T cells underwent TCR sequencing with the Oncomine TCR Beta short-read assay at the Johns Hopkins FTIC core. The QIAamp micro DNA kit was used to extract genomic DNA from the cultured CD4+ T cells. Oncomine TCR Beta libraries from cultured CD4+ T cells were pooled using unique dual indexes and sequenced on an Illumina iSeq 100. From the authors' description of their analysis: Non-productive sequences were removed, and CDR3s not starting with C, not ending with F or W, or shorter than 7 amino acids were discarded. Antigen-specific clonotypes were identified using the MANAFEST web application through comparison of peptide-stimulated wells with reference and other culture wells. An FDR below 0.05, an odds ratio above 5, and a productive frequency above 0.1% in at least two of three replicate wells were required for clones to be considered positive. Cross-reactive clonotypes were defined as significantly expanded in both SARS-CoV-2 spike wells and at least one common cold coronavirus spike condition. CDR3 homology was assessed with Levenshtein distances (stringdist) and unrooted phylogenetic trees (ape) in R version 3.6.1. TCRdb trimmed the raw reads at Q25, called clones with MiXCR and kept productive beta chains. All rows with the same CDR3 protein become a single entry with the most common DNA and genes. What appears here as the V and J calls and clone size reflects TCRdb's work, not the paper's. The sample table records more than 20,000 distinct CDR3 sequences; 65% to 80% of these occur just once. The top ten clonotypes cover 3.5% to 4.5% of the sample.

Points the paper makes about the study in general: Among the post-vaccine SARS-CoV-2-reactive clones in convalescent patients, a median about 89% showed up only after vaccination, which suggests vaccine-specific priming. An increase in the median number of SARS-CoV-2-reactive clonotypes from around 20 after infection to roughly 38 after vaccination was observed, but the change was not found to be significant. The study included relatively few convalescent patients and did not analyze early timepoints after natural infection. Of the vaccine-specific clones in convalescent patients, 304 of 307, or nearly all, reacted only to SARS-CoV-2 spike and did not cross-react with common cold coronaviruses.

Per the germline V gene, MNHNS is the CDR1 and SASEGT is the CDR2. Trimming costs V 6 bases and J 7 bases, and their ends lie 19 bases apart. Counted from cysteine to phenylalanine, this CDR3 has 16 amino acids. Left in the record is the CDR3 DNA by itself, 48 bases read in frame from the first base. Turning to this clonotype: Its antigen has not been determined. No per-base quality is available; no much larger clone lies one base away.

Sequenced material: CD4+ T cells from blood, cultured in vitro. The clonotype originates from a human donor who had recovered from COVID-19. Recombination linked TRBV6-1 to TRBJ1-6; no D gene can be assigned with confidence. The base sequence is TGTGCCAGCAGGTCCTCTTTGGGTCAGATGAATTCACCCCTCCACTTT. The encoded protein is CASRSSLGQMNSPLHF.